This T cell receptor beta chain was observed in a study of PD-1 blockade in classical Hodgkin lymphoma (TCRdb year 2020). With regard to the full study: Nivolumab dosing was 3 mg/kg intravenously every 2 weeks, continuing until either disease progression or unacceptable toxicity. The study used TCR beta sequencing and CyTOF to define a peripheral blood immune signature of response to PD-1 blockade in classical Hodgkin lymphoma. Broad study findings and their caveats: Trial patients achieving complete response had baseline diversity similar to newly diagnosed patients, whereas partial responders and progressors had significantly lower diversity. Lower diversity was seen in patients whose nivolumab began less than 1 year after ASCT, and these patients were left out of later analyses so that immune reconstitution would not confound the results. The study was limited to a single clinical trial cohort, and causes of repertoire differences, possibly disease activity or prior therapy, remained undefined. A significant rise by C4D1 was seen in CD4+ but not CD8+ TCR diversity (p=0.0027 vs p=0.16), with the rise being most apparent in complete responders (p=0.02). Newly diagnosed patients were reported to have lower baseline TCR diversity than healthy donors, and relapsed/refractory patients were reported to have lower baseline TCR diversity still.

This clone was seen only once. Its antigen remains undetermined. Base qualities are not recorded, but no much larger clone differs from it by a single base. Genomic DNA was extracted with the Qiagen DNeasy kit from unsorted PBMCs and from negatively selected CD4+ and CD8+ fractions. Amplification of TCR beta CDR3 regions was done by immunoSEQ multiplex PCR with primers that anneal to V and J segments. A synthetic immune receptor repertoire was used to minimize amplification bias, and any residual bias was removed computationally once sequencing was done. On the authors' methods: Custom Python scripts were used to quantify repertoire diversity as the Shannon entropy index. Unsorted, CD4+ and CD8+ repertoires were analyzed separately, except for combined analyses in which CD4+ and CD8+ sequences were merged in silico. A clone counted as expanded when the clone's frequency after treatment rose at least 2-fold relative to C1D1, and clones undetected at baseline were given a pseudocount of 0.5. Singleton clones were defined as clones with 0 or 1 copy at C1D1, and non-singleton clones were defined as clones with 2 or more copies. Clones expanded in unsorted samples were annotated as CD4+, CD8+ or unknown by matching protein sequences in sorted samples from the same patient. Diversity changes from C1D1 to C4D1 were tested in paired samples using Wilcoxon tests. TCRdb carries this immuneACCESS record with in-frame sequences only. Its versions omit some clonotypes, under half of them owing to an unresolved V gene in the studies checked, with the rest unexplained. V and J calls and clone size are given by that table; D and trimming were obtained from the DNA. The sample table contains 13,000 or so clones; only one count was recorded for about nine tenths of them. 10% of the sample is taken by the ten largest.

The sample's time point, from its label and the paper: cycle 1 day 1 (C1D1), immediately before nivolumab initiation. Every trial patient had relapsed after autologous stem cell transplantation, and cohorts A, B and C differed in prior brentuximab vedotin exposure. The trial cohort was composed of around 60 patients with relapsed/refractory classical Hodgkin lymphoma, for whom complete response, partial response or progressive disease was recorded as best overall response. In the multi-cohort phase II CheckMate 205 trial, trial patients received single-agent nivolumab. An independent review committee assessed best overall response by applying the 2007 International Working Group response criteria. Trial PBMCs were collected immediately before nivolumab initiation (C1D1) and during therapy at cycle 2 day 1 and cycle 4 day 1. Peripheral blood was collected in 8 mL Vacutainer Cell Preparation Tubes, from which PBMCs were isolated by centrifugation and then cryopreserved.

This sequence was found in a human donor with classical Hodgkin lymphoma. Sequenced material: peripheral blood mononuclear cells (PBMCs), taken at baseline.

The CDR3 protein is CASSFSGTSVETQYF. The nucleotide sequence is given as TGTGCCAGCAGTTTTTCAGGGACTAGTGTAGAGACCCAGTACTTC. The chain was built from TRBV27 and TRBJ2-5, with 8 bases aligning to TRBD2. V ends up 3 bases short and J 4 bases short, with an unmatched junction base count of 7. Based on the germline V gene (reference sequence), the CDR1 and CDR2 sequences are MNHEY and SMNVEV. The CDR3 runs 15 amino acids, cysteine and phenylalanine included. Left in the record is the CDR3 DNA by itself, 45 bases read in frame from the first base.